This T cell receptor (beta chain) was captured by sequencing in a study of shared clonotypes between healthy human individuals. To note about this clone: Its antigen is undetermined.

The assay used deep level. The authors ran unsorted PBMC replicate PCRs on 300 ng DNA, some 30,000 T cell genomes. Some clones are missing from TCRdb's copy, which holds only in-frame ones; the method was immunoSEQ multiplex PCR. Of around 510,000 clones in the sample, just over 75% were seen once. Study-level results: What limited the represented genetic and exposure-history diversity was the small number of donors.

This CDR3 region has 13 residues. Per germline, CDR1 SQVTM and CDR2 ANQGSEA. V lost 6 bases, J lost 4 bases, and 5 bases stayed unmatched. The sample comprised PBMCs. This sequence originates from a woman aged 40 to 50 in good health. Some clones in this sample may be carry-over from other donors' samples. The chain joins TRBV29-1 to TRBJ1-1, with 10 bases aligning to TRBD1. CDR3 protein: CSVGDRGSTEAFF. The CDR3 nucleotides read TGCAGCGTGGGGGACAGGGGTAGCACTGAAGCTTTCTTT.